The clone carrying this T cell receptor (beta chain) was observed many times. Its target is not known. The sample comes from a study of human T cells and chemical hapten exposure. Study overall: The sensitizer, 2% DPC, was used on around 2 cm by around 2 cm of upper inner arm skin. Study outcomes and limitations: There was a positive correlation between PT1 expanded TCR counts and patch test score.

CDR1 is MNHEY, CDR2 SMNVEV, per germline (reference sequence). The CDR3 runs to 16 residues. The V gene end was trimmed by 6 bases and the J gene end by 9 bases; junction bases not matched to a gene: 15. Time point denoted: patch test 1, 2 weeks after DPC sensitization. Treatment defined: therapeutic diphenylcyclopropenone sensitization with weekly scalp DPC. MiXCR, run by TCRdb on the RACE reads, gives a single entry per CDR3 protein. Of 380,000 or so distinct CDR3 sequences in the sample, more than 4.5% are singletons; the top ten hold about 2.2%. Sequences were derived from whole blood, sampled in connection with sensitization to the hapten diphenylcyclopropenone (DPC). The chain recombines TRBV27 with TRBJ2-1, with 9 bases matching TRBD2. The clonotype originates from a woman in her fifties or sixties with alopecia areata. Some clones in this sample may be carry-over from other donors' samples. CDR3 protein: CASSQRGAGGPAEQFF. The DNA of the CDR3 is TGTGCCAGCAGCCAAAGGGGGGCGGGAGGGCCGGCTGAGCAGTTCTTC.